Detailed here is one TCR beta chain. The data are from a study of cytomegalovirus exposure and HLA in healthy donors. It was with 60 Vbeta and 13 Jbeta primers that the PCR ran. Only in-frame clones appear in the TCRdb table, and some are missing; sequencing was by immunoSEQ multiplex PCR. Of some 150,000 clones listed, 75% to 80% are singletons. The junction had 3 bases not matched to a gene; V was cut back by 3 bases and J by 3 bases. Germline V gives CDR1 SGHAT, CDR2 FQNNGV. The CDR3 is made up of 15 amino acids. The TCR comes from a female donor in good health and CMV-seronegative. The sample was PBMCs. This chain joins TRBV11-2 and TRBJ2-1; 9 bases line up with TRBD2. CDR3: CASSFGGRDYNEQFF. The CDR3 bases are TGTGCCAGCAGCTTCGGCGGGAGGGACTACAATGAGCAGTTCTTC.